A single sample gave rise to the 25 T cell receptor beta chains below, sequenced in a study of T cells in Graves' hyperthyroidism and ophthalmopathy. Template material for amplifying TCR beta CDR3 regions consisted of RNA transcripts. The TCR CDR3 was amplified in a first-round RT-PCR using the HTBI primer set. TCRdb reprocessed the multiplex PCR reads with MiXCR, giving one entry per CDR3 protein. Of some 700,000 distinct CDR3 sequences in the sample, about 18% were seen once. The sample consisted of blood. These TCRs come from a man aged 50 to 59 with Graves' hyperthyroidism.

This clonotype was detected ten times or more. The J gene is TRBJ1-1, the V gene TRBV11-2; 8 bases map to TRBD1. V was clipped by 1 base and J by 4 bases; unmatched bases: 11. The CDR3 consists of 17 residues. The germline V gene encodes CDR1 SGHAT and CDR2 FQNNGV. CDR3 sequence (DNA): TGTGCCAGCAGCTTAGGGACAGGGATAAGGTGGCGCACTGAAGCTTTCTTT. Encoded protein: CASSLGTGIRWRTEAFF.

This clonotype was observed at least ten times. The chain links TRBV19 to TRBJ1-2; 9 nucleotides align to TRBD1. CDR3 length equals 16 residues. Germline V CDR1 and CDR2: LNHDA, SQIVND (reference sequence). J was trimmed by 8 bases and V by 7 bases; bases with no gene match: 17. CDR3 loop: CASNQPLTGGLTGYTF. The CDR3 DNA follows: TGTGCCAGTAATCAACCCTTGACAGGGGGATTAACGGGCTACACCTTC.

In this sample, this clonotype turned up many times. As DNA, the CDR3 is TGTGCCACGACAAACGACGCCGGGACTAGCGGGATATACAATGAGCAGTTCTTC. Protein product: CATTNDAGTSGIYNEQFF. This rearrangement joins TRBV10-3 to TRBJ2-1; 13 positions match TRBD2. Germline loops: CDR1 ENHRY, CDR2 SYGVKD. Trimming took 10 bases from V and 4 from J; bases not matched to a gene: 16. The length of the CDR3 is 18 residues.

The table lists this clonotype with a few counts. Written as DNA, the CDR3 is TGCAGTGCTAGAGGCCCCTCCGCAAATACTAATACGCAGTATTTT. It yields the protein CSARGPSANTNTQYF. The rearrangement joins TRBV20-1 to TRBJ2-3; D uncertain. CDR1 and CDR2 from the germline V gene are DFQATT and SNEGSKA (reference sequence). The CDR3 is made up of 15 amino acids. V was pared by 1 base and J by 7 bases, with 18 bases between.

The CDR3 bases are TGTGCGAATACAGGGGGCCTTACCTCAAGCTCTGGAAACACCATATATTTT. Its protein product is CANTGGLTSSSGNTIYF. The chain employs TRBV15 and TRBJ1-3; TRBD1 matches 9 bases. CDR3 length equals 17 residues. From germline, CDR1 is LNHNV and CDR2 YYDKDF (reference sequence).

There are many counts of this clonotype. CDR3 residues: CASSARTGKNTEAFF. CDR3 nucleotides: TGTGCCAGCAGCGCTCGGACAGGGAAGAACACTGAAGCTTTCTTT. V and J are TRBV7-8 and TRBJ1-1; 8 bases map to TRBD1. In germline, CDR1 is SGHVS, CDR2 FQNEAQ. The CDR3 sequence is 15 residues long. Trimming took 5 bases from V and 1 from J; bases not matched to a gene: 6.

In this sample, this clonotype turned up a few times. V is TRBV29-1 and J is TRBJ1-2; D gene ambiguous. The V end lost 6 bases, the J end lost 7 bases, and 6 bases lay between the germline ends. The CDR3 has 9 residues. Germline CDR1 is SQVTM and CDR2 is ANQGSEA. As DNA, the CDR3 is TGCAGCGTCCCACCTGGCTACACCTTC. Its protein is CSVPPGYTF. Drawing the rest from reference TRBV29-1 and TRBJ1-2, the complete variable domain is SAVISQKPSRDICQRGTSLTIQCQVDSQVTMMFWYRQQPGQSLTLIATANQGSEATYESGFVIDKFPISRPNLTFSTLTVSNMSPEDSSIYLCSVPPGYTFGSGTRLTVV.

To note about this clonotype: A read error is possible here, since a much larger clone lies one base away. The rearrangement links TRBV6-5 to TRBJ2-4; the D call may be TRBD1 or TRBD2 (7 bases each). With the DNA end fitting TRBJ2-1 better, the J assignment may be wrong. CDR3 length equals 20 residues. Per the germline V gene, CDR1 is MNHEY and CDR2 is SVGAGI. CDR3 sequence reads: CASSYLGRGLRLRAKNIQFF. In nucleotides, the CDR3 is TGTGCCAGCAGTTATCTTGGGAGGGGGCTCAGATTGAGAGCCAAAAACATTCAGTTCTTC.

In its sample, this clonotype was seen many times. The genes are TRBV20-1 and TRBJ2-3, with D tentatively TRBD2 (6 bases). The CDR3 is 13 amino acids. CDR1 is DFQATT, CDR2 SNEGSKA, per germline (reference sequence). The V gene lost 3 bases and the J gene lost 0 bases, with 7 bases spanning the gap. CDR3 sequence reads: CSASGSSTDTQYF. The CDR3 nucleotides are TGCAGTGCTAGCGGGAGCAGCACAGATACGCAGTATTTT.

This clonotype was detected only a few times. The genes are TRBV19 and TRBJ2-7; 7 bases match TRBD1. V lost 2 bases to trimming and J lost 5 bases; unmatched junction nucleotides: 6. Per germline, CDR1 LNHDA and CDR2 SQIVND (reference sequence). This CDR3 contains 14 residues. CDR3 in amino acids: CASSIIDRANEQYF. CDR3 coding DNA: TGTGCCAGTAGTATAATAGACAGGGCCAACGAGCAGTACTTC. Using reference TRBV19 and TRBJ2-7 for the parts outside the CDR3, the full variable domain is DGGITQSPKYLFRKEGQNVTLSCEQNLNHDAMYWYRQDPGQGLRLIYYSQIVNDFQKGDIAEGYSVSREKKESFPLTVTSAQKNPTAFYLCASSIIDRANEQYFGPGTRLTVT.

This clonotype was picked up a small number of times. V gene TRBV5-1 combines with J gene TRBJ1-4, with D hard to call. V lost 1 base and J lost 0, with 13 bases in between. The CDR3 has 17 amino acids. CDR1 SGHRS and CDR2 YFSETQ come from the germline V gene. CDR3 in amino acids: CASSLRPTLATNEKLFF. CDR3 nucleotides: TGCGCCAGCAGCTTGCGGCCAACCCTTGCAACTAATGAAAAACTGTTTTTT.

This clonotype has only a few counts. The chain uses TRBV5-4 and TRBJ2-1; 10 bases match TRBD2. Germline-derived CDR1 and CDR2 are SGHNT and YYREEE (reference sequence). The CDR3 sequence is 15 residues long. J lost 9 bases, V lost 5 bases, and 11 bases had no gene match. The CDR3 region has the DNA TGTGCCAGCAGGCGGGACGCCAAGCGGGAGGGTGAGCAGTTCTTC. It translates to CASRRDAKREGEQFF.

At least ten counts were recorded for this clonotype. The chain employs TRBV27 and TRBJ2-5; TRBD2 matches 7 bases. CDR3 length: 15 residues. Germline V gene sequence: CDR1 MNHEY, CDR2 SMNVEV (reference sequence). V was pared by 7 bases and J by 2 bases, with 10 bases of the junction left unmatched. The CDR3: CASNHGTMRQETQYF. CDR3 nucleotide sequence: TGTGCCAGCAACCACGGGACTATGAGACAAGAGACCCAGTACTTC.

The genes are TRBV24-1 and TRBJ1-2, with TRBD1 as a possible D gene (5 bases). This CDR3 is built from 16 residues. The germline CDR1 and CDR2 sequences are KGHDR and SFDVKD. V was shortened by 4 bases and J by 6 bases, with 20 bases between the two germline ends. The CDR3: CATSDPGRGGVDGYTF. DNA for the CDR3: TGTGCCACCAGTGACCCTGGCCGCGGAGGGGTGGATGGCTACACCTTC.

This clonotype was recorded many times. The chain employs TRBV3-1 and TRBJ2-3; D uncertain. There are 17 residues in the CDR3. Deletions cut 1 base from V and 0 bases from J, with 14 bases between. Germline V gene data show CDR1 as LGHDT and CDR2 as YNNKEL (reference sequence). CDR3 nucleotide sequence: TGTGCCAGCAGCCAAGTTGCCCGGACGGTCAGCACAGATACGCAGTATTTT. This codes for CASSQVARTVSTDTQYF.

This clonotype has a count of ten or more. The chain joins TRBV28 to TRBJ1-2; no reliable D call. The CDR3 contains 15 residues. From germline, CDR1 is MDHEN and CDR2 SYDVKM. V lost 4 bases to trimming and J lost 3 bases, with 15 bases between them. The DNA of the CDR3 is TGTGCCAGCAGTTCGAACGGACCGACATACTATGGCTACACCTTC. Its protein is CASSSNGPTYYGYTF.

This clonotype was observed a handful of times. The chain has TRBV5-4 and TRBJ2-5, with TRBD2 matching 15 bases. The CDR3 is made up of 17 amino acids. V shed 4 bases, J shed 2 bases, and the junction held 6 bases outside the gene matches. Germline V gives CDR1 SGHNT, CDR2 YYREEE (reference sequence). The CDR3 DNA reads TGTGCCAGCAGCGAAGGACTAGCGGGAGGGGAGCAAGAGACCCAGTACTTC. It is translated as CASSEGLAGGEQETQYF.

The V call is TRBV20-1, the J call TRBJ2-2; 7 nucleotides align to TRBD1. The CDR3 has 14 residues. Germline-derived CDR1 and CDR2 are DFQATT and SNEGSKA (reference sequence). V lost 2 bases to trimming and J lost 1 base; unmatched junction nucleotides: 1. The CDR3 protein is CSARRQGNTGELFF. CDR3 coding DNA: TGCAGTGCTAGAAGACAGGGGAACACCGGGGAGCTGTTTTTT.

This clonotype was counted a few times. The chain couples TRBV20-1 to TRBJ1-2, with D maybe TRBD1 (5 bases). Between the trimmed V and J ends, which lost 0 bases and 4 bases, there was a span of 15 bases. This CDR3 contains 15 residues. CDR1 DFQATT and CDR2 SNEGSKA come from the germline V gene (reference sequence). The CDR3 DNA follows: TGCAGTGCTAGAGATCCGACAGCGCCCCGCTATGGCTACACCTTC. Amino acids: CSARDPTAPRYGYTF.

In its sample, this clonotype was seen many times. The rearrangement uses TRBV27 and TRBJ2-3, with a tentative D call TRBD2 (6 bases). This CDR3 has 15 amino acids. V lost 1 base, J lost 4 bases, and 12 bases lay in between. CDR1 and CDR2 from the germline V gene are MNHEY and SMNVEV (reference sequence). This CDR3 reads CASSLWREVPDTQYF. The CDR3 coding sequence is TGTGCCAGCAGTTTATGGAGGGAGGTCCCAGATACGCAGTATTTT.

This clonotype was counted many times. The chain employs TRBV29-1 and TRBJ2-2; possibly TRBD2 for D (5 bases). Germline CDR1 reads SQVTM; CDR2 reads ANQGSEA. V was pared by 4 bases and J by 4 bases, with 16 bases between. The CDR3 consists of 15 residues. CDR3 nucleotides: TGCAGCGTTGCAGGAACGGGGTCGAGCACCGGGGAGCTGTTTTTT. Its protein is CSVAGTGSSTGELFF.

There are many counts of this clonotype. The rearrangement links TRBV20-1 to TRBJ2-7; D ambiguous. CDR1 is DFQATT and CDR2 is SNEGSKA in the germline V gene (reference sequence). CDR3 length: 14 amino acids. V was pared by 4 bases and J by 4 bases, with 17 bases between. This CDR3 reads CSANLKGSVYEQYF. In nucleotides, the CDR3 is TGCAGTGCTAACCTCAAAGGGTCCGTGTACGAGCAGTACTTC.

The table lists this clonotype with a few counts. V usage is TRBV6-1 and J usage is TRBJ1-1; 9 bases map to TRBD1. This CDR3 is 16 amino acids long. Germline V lookup: CDR1 MNHNS, CDR2 SASEGT. After removal of 7 bases from V and 3 bases from J, the junction contained 12 bases not matched to a gene. The chain's CDR3 is CASTLEGQGLYTEAFF. The CDR3 DNA is TGTGCCAGCACTCTCGAGGGACAGGGCTTGTACACTGAAGCTTTCTTT.

This clonotype was picked up many times. This rearrangement joins TRBV13 to TRBJ2-1, with 8 bases identical to TRBD1. Trimming took 5 bases from V and 8 from J; bases not matched to a gene: 2. From germline, CDR1 is PRHDT and CDR2 FYEKMQ (reference sequence). The CDR3 runs 12 residues. The CDR3 nucleotides are TGTGCCAGCAGCGCAGGGGGCGATGAGCAGTTCTTC. Amino acid sequence: CASSAGGDEQFF.

The CDR3 DNA reads as TGTGCCAGCAGCTTAGAGAGGACTAGCGCCTACGAGCAGTACTTC. Amino acid sequence: CASSLERTSAYEQYF. This chain connects TRBV11-2 to TRBJ2-7; the match to TRBD2 covers 9 bases. Germline CDR1 reads SGHAT; CDR2 reads FQNNGV. J gave up 2 bases and V 0 bases, and 2 bases lay outside the gene matches. The CDR3 is 15 amino acids.